This T cell receptor (beta chain) was profiled in a study of regulatory T cells in long-lasting Graves disease. The time point is: newly diagnosed GD, antithyroid drugs for less than 3 months. PBMC RNA served as the TCR library source. Building the TCR beta libraries relied on iRepertoire HTBI primers, and CDR3 regions underwent Arm-PCR. TCRdb fed the multiplex PCR reads into MiXCR, producing one record per CDR3 protein. The data contain around 460,000 distinct CDR3 sequences, about 14% of them singletons. CDR3 length equals 13 residues. Trimming shortened V by 3 bases and J by 4 bases, and 12 bases separated the two germline ends. Germline V lookup: CDR1 DFQATT, CDR2 SNEGSKA (reference sequence). This same sample was also taken into another study, of T cells in Graves' hyperthyroidism and ophthalmopathy.

The receptor's source is a woman aged 45-65 years with Graves disease. The sequences come from peripheral blood mononuclear cells (PBMCs), collected at new diagnosis, from a patient treated with antithyroid drugs. The chain has TRBV20-1 and TRBJ2-5, with unresolved D. The CDR3 nucleotides read TGCAGTGCTAGTCCTGGGGTAGGAGAGACCCAGTACTTC. Translated, it gives CSASPGVGETQYF.